These 27 T cell receptor beta chains were all obtained from the same sample, sequenced in a study of blood T cell repertoires in COVID-19. The data were produced by immunoSEQ multiplex PCR, yet TCRdb's version contains in-frame clones alone and is incomplete. This sample has some 200,000 clones; around nine tenths occur once, and the top ten carry roughly 0.9%. The specimen was peripheral blood. The source is a woman younger than 30 who had recovered from COVID-19.

This clone has a single count. V usage is TRBV11-2 and J usage is TRBJ2-1, with D maybe TRBD2 (5 bases). The CDR3 has 15 residues. V lost 0 bases, J lost 6 bases, and 12 bases lay in between. Germline V gene lookup returns CDR1 SGHAT and CDR2 FQNNGV. CDR3 nucleotide sequence: TGTGCCAGCAGCTTAGAAGGGAGAAGGTTCAATGAGCAGTTCTTC. Residues: CASSLEGRRFNEQFF.

The rearrangement joins TRBV9 to TRBJ2-2, with D perhaps TRBD1 (7 bases). Trimming shortened V by 0 bases and J by 4 bases, and 22 bases separated the two germline ends. CDR1 SGDLS and CDR2 YYNGEE come from the germline V gene. The CDR3 loop spans 19 amino acids. The CDR3 sequence is CASSVEGGGDSGSTGELFF. DNA of the CDR3: TGTGCCAGCAGCGTAGAAGGAGGGGGCGACTCGGGTAGCACCGGGGAGCTGTTTTTT.

In this sample, this clone turned up once. V gene TRBV7-3 combines with J gene TRBJ2-1; 15 bases line up with TRBD2. Germline V CDR1 and CDR2: SGHTA, FQGTGA. The CDR3 extends over 20 amino acids. V lost 1 base, J lost 5 bases, and 12 bases stayed unmatched. In DNA form, the CDR3 reads TGTGCCAGCAGCTTAATTTATCGGACTAGCGGGAGGGCGCCAAACAATGAGCAGTTCTTC. Translated: CASSLIYRTSGRAPNNEQFF. Drawing the rest from reference TRBV7-3 and TRBJ2-1, the complete variable domain is GAGVSQTPSNKVTEKGKYVELRCDPISGHTALYWYRQSLGQGPEFLIYFQGTGAADDSGLPNDRFFAVRPEGSVSTLKIQRTERGDSAVYLCASSLIYRTSGRAPNNEQFFGPGTRLTVL.

V usage is TRBV4-2 and J usage is TRBJ1-1; D call uncertain. The germline gives CDR1 LGHNA, CDR2 YNFKEQ. The CDR3 covers 13 residues. V lost 8 bases to trimming and J lost 4 bases, with 14 bases between them. DNA of the CDR3: TGTGCCAGCCGCGTTAATATTGGCACTGAAGCTTTCTTT. It codes for CASRVNIGTEAFF.

This chain uses TRBV2 with TRBJ2-2; a possible D gene is TRBD2 (5 bases). Trimming left V 7 bases short and J 6 bases short, with 12 bases between. From germline, CDR1 is SNHLY and CDR2 FYNNEI. The CDR3 spans 13 residues. CDR3 nucleotide sequence: TGTGCCAGCAAGCAAGACGGGGCCGGGGAGCTGTTTTTT. Translation: CASKQDGAGELFF. Together with reference TRBV2 and TRBJ2-2, the CDR3 gives the full variable domain: EPEVTQTPSHQVTQMGQEVILRCVPISNHLYFYWYRQILGQKVEFLVSFYNNEISEKSEIFDDQFSVERPDGSNFTLKIRSTKLEDSAMYFCASKQDGAGELFFGEGSRLTVL.

The gene calls are TRBV5-1 and TRBJ1-2; 9 bases match TRBD1. From germline, CDR1 is SGHRS and CDR2 YFSETQ. The V and J ends lost 3 bases and 8 bases, in that order; junction bases with no gene match: 5. CDR3 length equals 13 residues. CDR3 coding DNA: TGCGCCAGCAGCTCTATAGGGACAGGGGGCTACACCTTC. This encodes CASSSIGTGGYTF.

The V and J genes are TRBV9 and TRBJ2-1; a weak D match, TRBD2 (5 bases). CDR1 and CDR2 from the germline V gene are SGDLS and YYNGEE. The CDR3 consists of 17 residues. V was trimmed by 0 bases and J by 8 bases, leaving 21 bases between them. The CDR3 is CASSVATRRLDGDEQFF. The CDR3, as DNA: TGTGCCAGCAGCGTAGCCACAAGAAGACTGGACGGGGATGAGCAGTTCTTC.

The rearrangement joins TRBV4-1 to TRBJ2-7; no clear D. V was cut by 2 bases and J by 3 bases, with 8 bases left in between. Germline V gene data show CDR1 as MGHRA and CDR2 as YSYEKL. This CDR3 has 13 residues. The CDR3, as DNA: TGCGCCAGCAGCCAACAGGTCTACTACGAGCAGTACTTC. Its protein is CASSQQVYYEQYF.

The rearrangement uses TRBV29-1 and TRBJ2-1, with 8 bases identical to TRBD2. The CDR3 spans 15 residues. The germline CDR1 and CDR2 sequences are SQVTM and ANQGSEA. V lost 2 bases to trimming and J lost 4 bases; unmatched junction nucleotides: 7. The DNA for the CDR3 is TGCAGCGTTGAAATATACGGGGGGGTTTACAATGAGCAGTTCTTC. This translates into CSVEIYGGVYNEQFF.

This clone was seen once. The rearrangement joins TRBV3-1 (or the pseudogene TRBV3-2) to TRBJ2-5; perhaps TRBD1 as D (6 bases). CDR1 is LGHDT, CDR2 YNNKEL, per germline (reference sequence). V was pared by 0 bases and J by 3 bases, with 17 bases between. This CDR3 spans 17 amino acids. The CDR3, as DNA: TGTGCCAGCAGCCAAGATAGGCCAGGGGTGGAGGAAGAGACCCAGTACTTC. Translating it yields CASSQDRPGVEEETQYF.

This chain joins TRBV27 and TRBJ2-1, with unresolved D. CDR3 length: 14 amino acids. V was shortened by 6 bases and J by 6 bases, with 15 bases between the two germline ends. Germline CDR1 reads MNHEY; CDR2 reads SMNVEV (reference sequence). CDR3 coding DNA: TGTGCCAGCAGAACCCAGGCATATCTCAATGAGCAGTTCTTC. It yields the protein CASRTQAYLNEQFF.

CDR3 in DNA: TGTGCCAGCAGCTTGGCAGTGACCCAGTACTTC. It encodes CASSLAVTQYF. The chain employs TRBV5-8 and TRBJ2-5; D remains unclear. V lost 0 bases, J lost 7 bases, and 4 bases lay in between. This CDR3 has 11 residues. CDR1 and CDR2 (germline): SGHTS, YDEGEE.

This chain connects TRBV3-1 (or the pseudogene TRBV3-2) to TRBJ1-6; D is perhaps TRBD1 (5 bases). Germline V gene data show CDR1 as LGHDT and CDR2 as YNNKEL (reference sequence). This CDR3 comprises 14 residues. V was trimmed by 4 bases and J by 16 bases, leaving 20 bases between them. CDR3 in DNA: TGTGCCAGCAGCCTACCGGCGCGGGGGAGTTCTCTCCACTTT. The encoded protein is CASSLPARGSSLHF.

The CDR3 bases are TGTGCCACGAGGGGGGGCTCGGACACCGGGGAGCTGTTTTTT. It translates to CATRGGSDTGELFF. This sequence joins TRBV24-1 and TRBJ2-2; possible D gene TRBD2, 7 bases. Germline assignment: CDR1 KGHDR and CDR2 SFDVKD. This CDR3 is 14 amino acids long. Trimming removed 10 bases from V and 3 bases from J, with 14 bases in between.

V and J are TRBV6-5 and TRBJ1-2, with 8 bases identical to TRBD1. CDR1 is MNHEY and CDR2 is SVGAGI in the germline V gene. This CDR3 spans 15 amino acids. The V gene end was trimmed by 5 bases and the J gene end by 4 bases; junction bases not matched to a gene: 9. Written as DNA, the CDR3 is TGTGCCAGCAGTACGAGGACAGGGAGGGGCTATGGCTACACCTTC. Its protein is CASSTRTGRGYGYTF.

The V gene is TRBV2, the J gene TRBJ1-2; the D is unclear. Trimming shortened V by 6 bases and J by 4 bases, and 12 bases separated the two germline ends. The CDR3 has 13 residues. Germline-derived CDR1 and CDR2 are SNHLY and FYNNEI. Written as DNA, the CDR3 is TGTGCCAGCAGCACAAAGCGGGGCTATGGCTACACCTTC. Protein product: CASSTKRGYGYTF.

This sequence joins TRBV20-1 and TRBJ2-3, with a tentative D call TRBD2 (6 bases). Deletions cut 3 bases from V and 5 bases from J, with 15 bases between. Germline V CDR1 and CDR2: DFQATT, SNEGSKA (reference sequence). CDR3 length equals 14 residues. This chain's CDR3 is CSASVTGEGDTQYF. CDR3 in DNA: TGCAGTGCTAGTGTGACGGGAGAAGGAGATACGCAGTATTTT.

The table lists this clone with a count of one. V gene TRBV7-8 combines with J gene TRBJ2-5, with unresolved D. CDR3 length: 11 amino acids. Per germline, CDR1 SGHVS and CDR2 FQNEAQ. V was cut by 3 bases and J by 4 bases, with 3 bases left in between. The DNA of the CDR3 is TGTGCCAGCAGCTTCATAGAGACCCAGTACTTC. It yields the protein CASSFIETQYF. Variable domain in full (rest from reference TRBV7-8 and TRBJ2-5): GAGVSQSPRYKVAKRGQDVALRCDPISGHVSLFWYQQALGQGPEFLTYFQNEAQLDKSGLPSDRFFAERPEGSVSTLKIQRTQQEDSAVYLCASSFIETQYFGPGTRLLVL.

The rearrangement links TRBV5-4 to TRBJ2-3; 13 nucleotides align to TRBD2. CDR3 length: 16 residues. With 4 bases clipped from V and 6 bases from J, the junction kept 8 bases outside the gene matches. The germline V gene encodes CDR1 SGHNT and CDR2 YYREEE (reference sequence). CDR3: CASSLTLAGGTDTQYF. For the CDR3, the DNA is TGTGCCAGCAGCCTCACACTAGCGGGAGGGACGGATACGCAGTATTTT.

This clone was seen only a few times. The chain joins TRBV12-3 or TRBV12-4 to TRBJ1-2, with 10 positions matching TRBD1. CDR3 length: 11 amino acids. With V trimmed by 5 bases and J by 13 bases, 4 bases remained unmatched. In DNA form, the CDR3 reads TGTGCCAGCAGTCCGGGACAGGGGTGCACCTTC. This gives the protein CASSPGQGCTF.

The rearrangement joins TRBV9 to TRBJ2-7; 9 nucleotides agree with TRBD1. The J segment lost 4 bases and the V segment lost 4 bases, leaving 18 bases of the junction unmatched. The CDR3 totals 18 residues. Per germline, CDR1 SGDLS and CDR2 YYNGEE. The CDR3 region is CASSLSRDRDENYYEQYF. The DNA of the CDR3 is TGTGCCAGCAGCTTATCCCGGGACAGGGATGAGAACTATTACGAGCAGTACTTC.

This clone was observed a handful of times. The sample holds other DNA sequences that translate to the same CDR3. CDR3 nucleotides: TGTGCCAGCACCCCGGGCGGGAGGGCCACCGGGGAGCTGTTTTTT. Translating it yields CASTPGGRATGELFF. This sequence joins TRBV6-2 or TRBV6-3 and TRBJ2-2, with 9 bases aligning to TRBD2. With 7 bases clipped from V and 4 bases from J, the junction kept 7 bases outside the gene matches. Germline CDR1 is MNHEY and CDR2 is SVGEGT. CDR3 length: 15 residues.

The rearrangement joins TRBV19 to TRBJ1-6; weak D call: TRBD1 (5 bases). V was pared by 5 bases and J by 6 bases, with 14 bases between. The germline gives CDR1 LNHDA, CDR2 SQIVND (reference sequence). This CDR3 has 15 residues. CDR3 bases: TGTGCCAGTAGTTGGAGGGAAGGGGCTAATTCACCCCTCCACTTT. Its translation is CASSWREGANSPLHF.

The chain joins TRBV18 to TRBJ2-3, with TRBD2 matching 12 bases. V shed 6 bases, J shed 5 bases, and the junction held 6 bases outside the gene matches. Germline-derived CDR1 and CDR2 are KGHSH and LQKENI. This CDR3 is 15 amino acids long. CDR3 nucleotides: TGTGCCAGCTCGTCTAGCGGGGGGGCCGTAGATACGCAGTATTTT. This gives the protein CASSSSGGAVDTQYF.

The chain combines TRBV7-8 with TRBJ2-3, with 12 nucleotides matching TRBD2. Germline-derived CDR1 and CDR2 are SGHVS and FQNEAQ. The CDR3 length is 17 residues. V gave up 4 bases and J gave up 2 bases; unmatched junction bases: 7. In DNA form, the CDR3 reads TGTGCCAGCAGCTCCCGACTAGCGGGGGAGTACACAGATACGCAGTATTTT. Translating gives CASSSRLAGEYTDTQYF.

In its sample, this clone was seen a few times. The gene calls are TRBV9 and TRBJ2-3; 9 positions match TRBD2. The CDR3 spans 15 residues. The germline CDR1 and CDR2 sequences are SGDLS and YYNGEE. Trimming at V came to 1 base and at J to 7 bases, leaving 7 bases not matched to a gene. The DNA for the CDR3 is TGTGCCAGCAGCGTATTTTATCTAGCGGGAAATACGCAGTATTTT. It is translated as CASSVFYLAGNTQYF.

This chain joins TRBV7-2 and TRBJ2-3; 15 bases fit TRBD2. Looked up from germline, CDR1 is SGHTA and CDR2 is FQGNSA. CDR3 length: 16 residues. The trim removed 4 bases at V and 4 bases at J, leaving 3 bases unmatched. The CDR3 is CASSSGLAGGADTQYF. The DNA of the CDR3 is TGTGCCAGCAGCTCGGGACTAGCGGGAGGCGCAGATACGCAGTATTTT. The complete variable domain, with remaining parts taken from reference TRBV7-2 and TRBJ2-3, reads GAGVSQSPSNKVTEKGKDVELRCDPISGHTALYWYRQSLGQGLEFLIYFQGNSAPDKSGLPSDRFSAERTGGSVSTLTIQRTQQEDSAVYLCASSSGLAGGADTQYFGPGTRLTVL.